What follows are 9 T cell receptor beta chains derived from one specimen sequenced in a study of early T cells in non-severe SARS-CoV-2 infection. TCRdb reprocessed the 5' RACE reads via MiXCR and lists one record per CDR3 protein. In the table there are roughly 70,000 distinct CDR3 sequences, about 13% of which are singletons. Sample: whole blood. These receptors all come from an adult who was a healthcare worker with PCR-confirmed SARS-CoV-2 infection or an uninfected control (not recorded which).

This clonotype was detected ten times or more. This sequence joins TRBV6-6 and TRBJ1-1, with TRBD1 matching 7 bases. After removal of 8 bases from V and 3 bases from J, the junction contained 6 bases not matched to a gene. The CDR3 has 13 amino acids. The germline CDR1 and CDR2 sequences are MNHNY and SVGAGI (reference sequence). CDR3 DNA sequence: TGTGCCAGCTATTGGCAGGGGGACACTGAAGCTTTCTTT. It translates to CASYWQGDTEAFF.

V usage is TRBV7-8 and J usage is TRBJ2-3, with a weak D call TRBD1 (5 bases). The CDR3 is made up of 15 amino acids. Looked up from germline, CDR1 is SGHVS and CDR2 is FQNEAQ. Between the trimmed V and J ends, which lost 0 bases and 4 bases, there was a span of 11 bases. Here the CDR3 DNA reads TGTGCCAGCAGCTTAGCGATGCCAGGGCCAGATACGCAGTATTTT. Residues: CASSLAMPGPDTQYF.

A single count supports this clonotype. The chain carries TRBV20-1 and TRBJ2-5; no clear D gene. Deletions cut 1 base from V and 10 bases from J, with 13 bases between. This CDR3 is 12 amino acids long. Germline lookup yields CDR1 DFQATT and CDR2 SNEGSKA (reference sequence). The CDR3 region has the DNA TGCAGTGCTAGAGGTGTTGATCAGCTCCAGTACTTC. This translates into CSARGVDQLQYF.

This clonotype showed up just a few times. The V and J genes are TRBV7-2 and TRBJ1-5; TRBD1 is a possible D gene (5 bases). The CDR3 length is 15 residues. Trimming took 6 bases from V and 1 from J, leaving 13 bases between them. Germline V gene data show CDR1 as SGHTA and CDR2 as FQGNSA. CDR3 coding DNA: TGTGCCAGCAGTATCATGCGGGACAGCAATCAGCCCCAGCATTTT. Protein product: CASSIMRDSNQPQHF. Full variable domain (remainder filled in from reference TRBV7-2 and TRBJ1-5): GAGVSQSPSNKVTEKGKDVELRCDPISGHTALYWYRQSLGQGLEFLIYFQGNSAPDKSGLPSDRFSAERTGGSVSTLTIQRTQQEDSAVYLCASSIMRDSNQPQHFGDGTRLSIL.

The sample holds many counts of this clonotype. This chain joins TRBV6-6 and TRBJ2-2; D gene uncertain. The length of the CDR3 is 16 residues. Per germline, CDR1 MNHNY and CDR2 SVGAGI (reference sequence). The ends were cut back, 0 bases at V and 4 bases at J, with 12 bases in the middle. The DNA of the CDR3 is TGTGCCAGCAGTTACTCGGTAGGGTCGGCCACCGGGGAGCTGTTTTTT. It yields the protein CASSYSVGSATGELFF.

This clonotype was seen repeatedly, ten times or more. The chain is built from TRBV9 and TRBJ2-2, with D perhaps matching TRBD1 (8 bases). The CDR3 is made up of 18 amino acids. The germline V and J ends were trimmed by 4 bases and 3 bases, with 22 bases remaining between them. Germline V lookup: CDR1 SGDLS, CDR2 YYNGEE. The CDR3 DNA reads as TGTGCCAGCAGCTCACGGACAGGGCGGCTAGCGGACACCGGGGAGCTGTTTTTT. This encodes CASSSRTGRLADTGELFF.

The chain couples TRBV6-5 to TRBJ1-5; the match to TRBD1 covers 7 bases. The CDR3 consists of 15 residues. Germline lookup yields CDR1 MNHEY and CDR2 SVGAGI. V lost 6 bases, J lost 1 base, and 6 bases stayed unmatched. The CDR3 reads CASRLDRESNQPQHF. CDR3 in DNA: TGTGCCAGCAGACTTGACAGGGAGAGCAATCAGCCCCAGCATTTT.

In its sample, this clonotype was seen a few times. The chain employs TRBV18 and TRBJ2-3; D might be TRBD2 (5 bases). Germline assignment: CDR1 KGHSH and CDR2 LQKENI. The CDR3 is 16 amino acids. V shed 0 bases and J shed 6 bases, with 16 bases lying between them. CDR3 in amino acids: CASSPPVEVPSDTQYF. CDR3 DNA sequence: TGTGCCAGCTCACCACCGGTCGAAGTCCCTAGCGATACGCAGTATTTT.

This clonotype showed up many times. The chain couples TRBV20-1 to TRBJ1-4, with D hard to call. The CDR3 has 13 residues. The V gene lost 5 bases and the J gene lost 12 bases, with 19 bases spanning the gap. Germline V gene data show CDR1 as DFQATT and CDR2 as SNEGSKA (reference sequence). CDR3 sequence: CSAPYTSKRELFF. CDR3 in DNA: TGCAGTGCTCCATACACCTCTAAGAGGGAACTGTTTTTT.